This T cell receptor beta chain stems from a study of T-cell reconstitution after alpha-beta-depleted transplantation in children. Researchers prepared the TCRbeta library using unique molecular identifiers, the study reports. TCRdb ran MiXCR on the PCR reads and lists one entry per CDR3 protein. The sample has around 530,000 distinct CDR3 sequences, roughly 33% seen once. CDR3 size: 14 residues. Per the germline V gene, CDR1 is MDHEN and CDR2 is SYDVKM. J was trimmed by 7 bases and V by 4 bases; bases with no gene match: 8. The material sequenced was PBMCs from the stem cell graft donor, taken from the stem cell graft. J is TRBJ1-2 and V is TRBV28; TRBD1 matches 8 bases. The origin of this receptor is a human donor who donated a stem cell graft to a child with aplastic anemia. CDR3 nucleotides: TGTGCCAGCAGTTCGACAGGGGTAGGAGGTGGCTACACCTTC. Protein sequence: CASSSTGVGGGYTF.